This TCR beta chain comes out of a study of response to subunit inactivated influenza vaccine. Study results and limitations: Researchers suggested that each seasonal influenza vaccination recruits few new T cells.

Using its own MiXCR run on the RT-PCR reads, TCRdb lists one record per CDR3 protein. The sample lists hundreds of thousands of distinct CDR3 sequences, over 10% occurring once. The CDR3 is 12 amino acids. Trimming stripped 6 bases from V and 7 bases from J, with 9 bases between. Germline CDR1 and CDR2: MDHEN and SYDVKM. This clonotype occurred many times. Its antigen is unknown. The chain carries TRBV28 and TRBJ2-2, with D unclear. This TCR was recovered from a man aged 45 to 65 who received an inactivated influenza vaccine. Sequenced here: PBMCs from blood, sampled around seven weeks after vaccination. CDR3 nucleotide sequence: TGTGCCAGCAGCCTGGAAAGCGGGGAGCTGTTTTTT. Its translation: CASSLESGELFF.